The T cell receptor beta chain under discussion was sequenced for a study of shared clonotypes between healthy human individuals (TCRdb year 2020). Turning to the overall study: Three men and a couple of women, aged 18 to 49 years, made up the cohort. To estimate repertoire size and how much clonotype sharing occurs between individuals, the study deeply sequenced the blood TCR repertoires of a handful of healthy adults. Libraries were prepared and TCR repertoires were sequenced by different laboratories using diverse techniques, in order to increase sequencing depth and limit assay-specific biases. Between about 0.85 and 10 billion PBMCs per donor were obtained by leukapheresis. Per donor, three plates each were used for CD4 naive and CD4 memory, two for CD8 naive, and one for CD8 memory. Overall study outcomes, separate from this receptor: Pairwise subsampling led to the expectation that sequencing depth would affect the degree of clonotype sharing among donors. Naive subsets generally had larger estimated clonotype richness than memory subsets. Even with the large sequencing depth, rarefaction of the sorted-subset datasets indicated that sequencing was incomplete. The genetic and exposure-history diversity represented was limited by the small number of donors. Sampling was restricted to blood, and TCR repertoires in tissues likely differ from the TCR repertoires found in blood. Clonotypes shared by all four sorted-subset donors showed higher generation probabilities than non-shared clonotypes. When a few donors were compared, the shared fraction of clonotypes was roughly 4.8% for naive CD4, about 4% for naive CD8, roughly 2.3% for memory CD4, and 0.35% to 0.4% for memory CD8.

In the case of this clone: Its antigen has not been determined. One base away there is no much larger clone; base qualities are not given. Other DNA sequences of this sample code for an identical CDR3.

Healthy HIV-negative adults with no recently reported acute infections or vaccinations were included as donors. Every donor was a Caucasian adult living in Nashville, Tennessee, USA. CD4+ T cells were enriched by magnetic negative selection, after which naive cells were positively selected on CD45RA and the negative fraction was taken as the memory subset. Blood was collected by leukapheresis, and PBMCs were isolated by Ficoll-Histopaque density gradient centrifugation and then cryopreserved in liquid nitrogen vapor phase. Analytical flow cytometry was used to check the purity and quantity of every magnetically sorted T cell population. Each sorted fraction had its genomic DNA isolated and then quantified by UV absorbance on a Nanodrop 2000c. Using the deep immunoSEQ assay, multiplex PCR amplified TCR CDR3 regions from genomic DNA. For each cell subset, the extracted genomic DNA was distributed evenly across all wells of several immunoSEQ 96-well plates, and each plate served as one replicate. For sorted subsets, each replicate PCR was loaded with approximately 200 ng genomic DNA, equivalent to about 33,000 T cell genomes. Purified libraries were measured with a Qubit 3.0 fluorometer, size-checked on a Bioanalyzer 2100, and measured again with the KAPA Library Quantification kit. Every immunoSEQ 96-well plate was sequenced on a separate single-read 150-cycle Illumina NextSeq 550 flow cell. On the authors' methods: Because the immunoSEQ output held only junctional sequences and lacked quality scores, the filtering could not match the filtering applied to full-length reads. To assign V/J genes and CDR3, sequences were annotated against IMGT germline references using PyIR, a Python wrapper for IgBLAST v1.9. Reads with weak V/J assignments (E-value above 1e-6), missing CDR3, stop codons, out-of-frame junctions, or ambiguous translated residues were removed. A V3J clonotype was defined by an identical inferred V gene, J gene, and CDR3 amino acid sequence. Percentage overlap between repertoires was computed as shared unique clonotypes divided by the size of the smaller repertoire. Three approaches were used to assess repertoire richness: RTK rarefaction, the Chao1 estimator, and Recon v2.1 estimates of unobserved clonotypes. Generation probabilities for all TCRbeta clonotypes obtained by the gDNA method from a handful of donors were computed using OLGA. TCRdb limited this immuneACCESS table to in-frame rearrangements with V and J called. A share of clones is missing; checked studies link under half to unresolved V genes, and the rest is unexplained. The D gene and trimming were derived from the DNA, and the V and J assignments and clone size from that table. In all, the sample holds around 2,000,000 clones, and 95% of those were seen once. The ten largest clones take up 0.13% of the sample.

The TCR originated in a man younger than 35 in good health. Material for sequencing was naive CD4+ T cells sorted from blood. This specimen's cell subset or site label, per the study, means: CD45RA+ positively selected.

The CDR3 in this case is CAWSGGGDQPQHF. The DNA sequence is TGTGCCTGGAGTGGCGGCGGCGATCAGCCCCAGCATTTT. The chain is made from TRBV30 and TRBJ1-5; the D gene lacks a confident call. CDR3 length: 13 amino acids, cysteine to phenylalanine. Only the CDR3 DNA stays, 39 bases, in frame from base 1. V is pared back by 1 base and J by 5 bases, with 9 bases lying between the germline termini. Looking up the germline V gene (reference sequence) yields CDR1 GTSNPN and CDR2 SVGIG.